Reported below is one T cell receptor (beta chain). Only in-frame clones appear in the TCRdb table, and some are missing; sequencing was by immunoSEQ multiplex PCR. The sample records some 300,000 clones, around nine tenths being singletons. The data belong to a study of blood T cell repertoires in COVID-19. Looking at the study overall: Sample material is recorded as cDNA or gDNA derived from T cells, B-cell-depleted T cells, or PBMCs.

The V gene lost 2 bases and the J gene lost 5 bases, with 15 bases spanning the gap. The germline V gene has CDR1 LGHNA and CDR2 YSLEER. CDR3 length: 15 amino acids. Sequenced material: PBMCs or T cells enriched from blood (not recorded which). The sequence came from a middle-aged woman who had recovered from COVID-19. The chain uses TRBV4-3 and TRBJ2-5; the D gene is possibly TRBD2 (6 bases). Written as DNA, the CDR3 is TGCGCCAGCAGCCAACAGACTGACGCGGGGGAGACCCAGTACTTC. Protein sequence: CASSQQTDAGETQYF.